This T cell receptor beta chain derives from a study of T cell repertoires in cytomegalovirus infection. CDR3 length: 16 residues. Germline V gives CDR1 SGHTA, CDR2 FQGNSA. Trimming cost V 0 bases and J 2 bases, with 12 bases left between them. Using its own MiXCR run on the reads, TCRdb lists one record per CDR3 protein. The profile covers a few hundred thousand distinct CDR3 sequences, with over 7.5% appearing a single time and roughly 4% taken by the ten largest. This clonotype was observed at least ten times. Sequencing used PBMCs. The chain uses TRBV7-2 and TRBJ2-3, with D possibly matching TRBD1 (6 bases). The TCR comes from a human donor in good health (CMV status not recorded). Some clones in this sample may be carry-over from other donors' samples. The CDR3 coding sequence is TGTGCCAGCAGCTTAGCGTCTGGACAGCTCACAGATACGCAGTATTTT. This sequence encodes CASSLASGQLTDTQYF.